This T cell receptor beta chain was sequenced for a study of T-cell memory formation after mild COVID-19. Study in general: Clustering of TCRs was largely donor specific. General study findings and limits: Some responding clones appeared in pre-infection memory, suggesting cross-reactive memory joined. Contracting clones from day 15 to 85 had balanced CD4/CD8; later expanders favoured CD4+.

This clonotype was recorded many times. The antigen is not known. The V segment lost 1 base and the J segment 9 bases; nucleotides outside the gene matches: 6. This CDR3 spans 16 amino acids. Constant-segment primers were used for 5'RACE, and the resulting TCR alpha and TCR beta cDNA libraries carried sample barcodes and UMIs. TCRdb itself ran the 5' RACE reads through MiXCR, one entry per CDR3 protein. The sample shows a few hundred thousand distinct CDR3 sequences, 7.5% to 9.5% of them seen only once. The rearrangement joins TRBV12-3 or TRBV12-4 to TRBJ1-6; 10 bases match TRBD1. This sequence was found in a man between 18 and 35 years old who had mild COVID-19 (a few samples of this study predate the infection). Cell type and time point are not known. Sequencing was carried out using PBMCs or a T cell subset sorted from them (not recorded which). The CDR3 loop reads CASSLVGQGGPSPLHF. In nucleotides, the CDR3 is TGTGCCAGCAGTTTAGTAGGACAGGGGGGACCTTCACCCCTCCACTTT.